This T cell receptor beta chain was captured in a study of shared clonotypes between healthy human individuals. Clones were read by immunoSEQ multiplex PCR, and TCRdb kept only the in-frame ones, dropping some. Here the sample spans over 2 million clones, about 95% being singletons. This CDR3 is built from 14 residues. From germline, CDR1 is ENHRY and CDR2 SYGVKD. As regards this clone: Its antigen is currently unknown. One end of the junction fails to match germline, which may point to a read error.

General study points: Non-shared clonotypes showed lower generation probabilities than clonotypes common to all four donors.

The clonotype was recovered from a man aged 18 to 35 in good health. The V call is TRBV10-3, the J call TRBJ2-7; D is undetermined. The source material was naive CD4+ T cells sorted from blood. Subset of the sample: CD45RA+ positively selected. CDR3 sequence reads: CASSSDLLSYEQYF. In DNA, the CDR3 is TGTGCCAGCAGTTCAGACCTATTATCCTACGAGCAGTACTTC.